The clone carrying this T cell receptor beta chain was counted a single time. This specimen comes from a study of long-term antiretroviral therapy in people with HIV. The libraries were made with immunoSEQ v3.0 at survey level. Generated by immunoSEQ multiplex PCR, the TCRdb table keeps only in-frame clones and is missing some. The table lists more than 15,000 clones, 85% to 95% of them singletons. The CDR3 extends over 15 amino acids. V was trimmed by 4 bases and J by 5 bases, leaving 18 bases between them. CDR1 is SGDLS, CDR2 YYNGEE, per germline. The TCR originated in a man under 40 with HIV. The sequencing used unsorted PBMCs, collected 10.4 years after starting antiretroviral therapy. The chain couples TRBV9 to TRBJ2-5; possibly TRBD2 for D (6 bases). CDR3 in amino acids: CASSTGGGYLETQYF. The CDR3 region has the DNA TGTGCCAGCAGCACTGGCGGAGGGTATCTGGAGACCCAGTACTTC.